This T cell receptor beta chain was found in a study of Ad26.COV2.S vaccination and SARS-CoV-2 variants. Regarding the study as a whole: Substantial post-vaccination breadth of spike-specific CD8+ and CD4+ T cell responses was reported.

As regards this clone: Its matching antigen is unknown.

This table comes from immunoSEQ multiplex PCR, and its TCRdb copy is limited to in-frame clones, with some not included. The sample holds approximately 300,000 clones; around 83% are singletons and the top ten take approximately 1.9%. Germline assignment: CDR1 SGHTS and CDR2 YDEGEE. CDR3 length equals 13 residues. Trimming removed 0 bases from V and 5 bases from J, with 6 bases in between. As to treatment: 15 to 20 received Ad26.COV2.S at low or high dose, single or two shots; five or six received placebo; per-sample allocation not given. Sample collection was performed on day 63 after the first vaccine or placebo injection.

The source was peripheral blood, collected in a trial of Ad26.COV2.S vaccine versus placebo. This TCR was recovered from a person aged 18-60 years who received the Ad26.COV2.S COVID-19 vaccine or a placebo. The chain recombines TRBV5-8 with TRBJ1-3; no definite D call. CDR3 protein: CASSLEGRNTIYF. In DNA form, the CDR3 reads TGTGCCAGCAGCTTGGAAGGTCGAAACACCATATATTTT.